A single sample is the source of the 14 T cell receptor beta chains below, sequenced in a study of regulatory T cells in long-lasting Graves disease. For TCR beta, libraries came from iRepertoire HTBI primers and Arm-PCR of CDR3 regions. Via MiXCR, TCRdb re-called the multiplex PCR reads, giving one row per CDR3 protein. The sample lists hundreds of thousands of distinct CDR3 sequences; approximately 21% were seen once. Time point defined: persistent/refractory GD, antithyroid drugs over 5 years with positive TRAb. The TCR library was made from RNA extracted from PBMCs. Sequences were derived from peripheral blood mononuclear cells (PBMCs), sampled when the disease was refractory, from a patient treated with antithyroid drugs. The receptors come from a female donor with Graves disease.

The chain carries TRBV9 and TRBJ2-5; D unclear. The CDR3 covers 15 residues. V gave up 4 bases and J gave up 2 bases, with 15 bases separating them. Germline CDR1 reads SGDLS; CDR2 reads YYNGEE. The CDR3 DNA sequence: TGTGCCAGCAGCTGGTCTGCGATGATACAAGAGACCCAGTACTTC. It translates to CASSWSAMIQETQYF. Full variable domain (remainder filled in from reference TRBV9 and TRBJ2-5): DSGVTQTPKHLITATGQRVTLRCSPRSGDLSVYWYQQSLDQGLQFLIQYYNGEERAKGNILERFSAQQFPDLHSELNLSSLELGDSALYFCASSWSAMIQETQYFGPGTRLLVL.

This chain connects TRBV7-9 to TRBJ2-5, with unresolved D. This CDR3 has 14 amino acids. CDR1 and CDR2 (germline): SEHNR, FQNEAQ (reference sequence). V lost 5 bases and J lost 1, with 11 bases in between. The CDR3 region is CASSPPWLQETQYF. The CDR3 DNA reads as TGTGCCAGCAGCCCCCCATGGCTCCAAGAGACCCAGTACTTC.

This clonotype was seen many times. The J gene is TRBJ1-4, the V gene TRBV28, with D tentatively TRBD1 (6 bases). The CDR3 is 17 amino acids. Germline loops: CDR1 MDHEN, CDR2 SYDVKM. V was shortened by 1 base and J by 3 bases, with 15 bases between the two germline ends. The DNA of the CDR3 is TGTGCCAGCAGTTTATTTTCCGGGGGCACGTCTAATGAAAAACTGTTTTTT. It is translated as CASSLFSGGTSNEKLFF.

The chain has TRBV20-1 and TRBJ2-3, with D perhaps assigned TRBD1 or TRBD2 (5 bases each). Germline V gene data show CDR1 as DFQATT and CDR2 as SNEGSKA (reference sequence). V gave up 5 bases and J gave up 0 bases, with 15 bases separating them. This CDR3 spans 15 amino acids. CDR3 nucleotide sequence: TGCAGTGCTGGCGAACCGGGACGGAGCACAGATACGCAGTATTTT. Amino acid sequence: CSAGEPGRSTDTQYF.

V gene TRBV9 combines with J gene TRBJ1-6, with 7 bases identical to TRBD1. J was trimmed by 8 bases and V by 0 bases; bases with no gene match: 5. This CDR3 has 15 amino acids. CDR1 is SGDLS, CDR2 YYNGEE, per germline. The chain's CDR3 is CASSVEDRSDSPLHF. The CDR3 bases are TGTGCCAGCAGCGTAGAGGACAGGAGTGATTCACCCCTCCACTTT.

V and J are TRBV5-1 and TRBJ2-7, with TRBD2 matching 7 bases. The CDR3 is 15 residues long. V lost 3 bases, J lost 3 bases, and 9 bases stayed unmatched. Germline V gene sequence: CDR1 SGHRS, CDR2 YFSETQ. In DNA, the CDR3 is TGCGCCAGCAGCTCAGAAGCGGGACCTGTCTACGAGCAGTACTTC. Translated: CASSSEAGPVYEQYF. Drawing the rest from reference TRBV5-1 and TRBJ2-7, the complete variable domain is KAGVTQTPRYLIKTRGQQVTLSCSPISGHRSVSWYQQTPGQGLQFLFEYFSETQRNKGNFPGRFSGRQFSNSRSEMNVSTLELGDSALYLCASSSEAGPVYEQYFGPGTRLTVT.

V gene TRBV10-3 combines with J gene TRBJ2-1, with TRBD2 matching over 10 bases. The germline gives CDR1 ENHRY, CDR2 SYGVKD. The V gene end was trimmed by 6 bases and the J gene end by 4 bases; junction bases not matched to a gene: 6. This CDR3 region has 15 residues. The DNA for the CDR3 is TGTGCCATCAGGTCTAGCGGGAGAGCATACAATGAGCAGTTCTTC. Translation gives CAIRSSGRAYNEQFF.

This clonotype was picked up many times. The CDR3 reads CASGLMPGGYEQYF. As DNA, the CDR3 is TGTGCTAGTGGTTTGATGCCGGGAGGGTACGAGCAGTACTTC. The rearrangement links TRBV12-5 to TRBJ2-7; TRBD2 aligns across 8 bases. After removal of 2 bases from V and 4 bases from J, the junction contained 4 bases not matched to a gene. In germline, CDR1 is LGHNT, CDR2 FRNRAP. CDR3 size: 14 residues.

In its sample, this clonotype was seen many times. The CDR3 is CASSEPGDHGNQPQHF. As DNA, the CDR3 is TGTGCCAGCAGTGAACCCGGGGATCATGGCAATCAGCCCCAGCATTTT. The rearrangement uses TRBV2 and TRBJ1-5, with unresolved D. This CDR3 comprises 16 residues. The V gene lost 2 bases and the J gene lost 2 bases, with 13 bases spanning the gap. Germline CDR1 SNHLY, CDR2 FYNNEI. Full variable domain (missing parts from reference TRBV2 and TRBJ1-5): EPEVTQTPSHQVTQMGQEVILRCVPISNHLYFYWYRQILGQKVEFLVSFYNNEISEKSEIFDDQFSVERPDGSNFTLKIRSTKLEDSAMYFCASSEPGDHGNQPQHFGDGTRLSIL.

The chain joins TRBV20-1 to TRBJ2-7, with D possibly being TRBD1 (6 bases). Germline-derived CDR1 and CDR2 are DFQATT and SNEGSKA (reference sequence). This CDR3 comprises 13 residues. V was pared by 0 bases and J by 10 bases, with 16 bases between. CDR3 sequence reads: CSARDAGDPTQYF. The CDR3 DNA is TGCAGTGCTAGAGATGCAGGGGACCCCACACAGTACTTC.

This clonotype was seen ten or more times. J is TRBJ1-1 and V is TRBV19; D uncertain. The CDR3 is made up of 13 amino acids. V shed 3 bases and J shed 1 base, with 6 bases lying between them. From germline, CDR1 is LNHDA and CDR2 SQIVND (reference sequence). The CDR3, as DNA: TGTGCCAGTAGTATTGGGGAGAACACTGAAGCTTTCTTT. Residues: CASSIGENTEAFF. Full variable domain (rest looked up from reference TRBV19 and TRBJ1-1): DGGITQSPKYLFRKEGQNVTLSCEQNLNHDAMYWYRQDPGQGLRLIYYSQIVNDFQKGDIAEGYSVSREKKESFPLTVTSAQKNPTAFYLCASSIGENTEAFFGQGTRLTVV.

CDR3 residues: CASSMGQGSQPQHF. In DNA form, the CDR3 reads TGCGCCAGCAGCATGGGACAGGGCAGTCAGCCCCAGCATTTT. The chain has TRBV5-1 and TRBJ1-5; 9 bases line up with TRBD1. CDR3 length: 14 amino acids. Germline CDR1 SGHRS, CDR2 YFSETQ. V was pared by 4 bases and J by 6 bases, with 5 bases of the junction left unmatched.

This clonotype was counted many times. This chain uses TRBV2 with TRBJ1-1, with 7 nucleotides matching TRBD1. J lost 1 base, V lost 6 bases, and 11 bases had no gene match. Germline CDR1 is SNHLY and CDR2 is FYNNEI. This CDR3 contains 16 residues. CDR3 bases: TGTGCCAGCAGCCCCACCCCGGGACAGACGAACACTGAAGCTTTCTTT. As protein: CASSPTPGQTNTEAFF. Full variable domain (remainder filled in from reference TRBV2 and TRBJ1-1): EPEVTQTPSHQVTQMGQEVILRCVPISNHLYFYWYRQILGQKVEFLVSFYNNEISEKSEIFDDQFSVERPDGSNFTLKIRSTKLEDSAMYFCASSPTPGQTNTEAFFGQGTRLTVV.

This clonotype was seen ten or more times. This rearrangement joins TRBV28 to TRBJ2-5, with 10 nucleotides matching TRBD1. The CDR3 is 14 residues long. The J segment lost 1 base and the V segment lost 5 bases, leaving 1 base of the junction unmatched. Germline CDR1 is MDHEN and CDR2 is SYDVKM. CDR3 DNA: TGTGCCAGCAGTAGGACAGGGGGCCAAGAGACCCAGTACTTC. Translating gives CASSRTGGQETQYF.